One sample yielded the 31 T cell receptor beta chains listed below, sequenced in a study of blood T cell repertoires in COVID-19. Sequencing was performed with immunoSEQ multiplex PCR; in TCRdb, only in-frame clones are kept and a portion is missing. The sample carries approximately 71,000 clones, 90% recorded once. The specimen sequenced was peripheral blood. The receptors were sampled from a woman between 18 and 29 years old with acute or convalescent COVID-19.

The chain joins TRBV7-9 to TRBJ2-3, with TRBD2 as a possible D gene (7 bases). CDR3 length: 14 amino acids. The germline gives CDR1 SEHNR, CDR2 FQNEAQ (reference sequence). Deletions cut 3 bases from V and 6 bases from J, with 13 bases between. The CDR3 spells CASSLAGAGDTQYF. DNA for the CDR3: TGTGCCAGCAGCTTGGCGGGGGCTGGGGATACGCAGTATTTT.

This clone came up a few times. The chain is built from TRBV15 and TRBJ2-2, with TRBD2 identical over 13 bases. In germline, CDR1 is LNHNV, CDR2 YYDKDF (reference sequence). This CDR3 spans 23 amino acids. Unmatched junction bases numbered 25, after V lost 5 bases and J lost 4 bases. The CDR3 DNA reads TGTGCCACCAGCGCGCACAGGGGAGCCTTTCGTTTGGGGACTAGCGGGGCCACCGGGGAGCTGTTTTTT. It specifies CATSAHRGAFRLGTSGATGELFF.

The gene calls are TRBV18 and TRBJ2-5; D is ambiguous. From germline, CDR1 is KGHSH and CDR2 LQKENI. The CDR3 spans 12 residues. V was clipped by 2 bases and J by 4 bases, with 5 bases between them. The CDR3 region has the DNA TGTGCCAGCTCACCAATCGGAGAGACCCAGTACTTC. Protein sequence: CASSPIGETQYF. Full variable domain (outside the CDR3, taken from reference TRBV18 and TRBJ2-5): NAGVMQNPRHLVRRRGQEARLRCSPMKGHSHVYWYRQLPEEGLKFMVYLQKENIIDESGMPKERFSAEFPKEGPSILRIQQVVRGDSAAYFCASSPIGETQYFGPGTRLLVL.

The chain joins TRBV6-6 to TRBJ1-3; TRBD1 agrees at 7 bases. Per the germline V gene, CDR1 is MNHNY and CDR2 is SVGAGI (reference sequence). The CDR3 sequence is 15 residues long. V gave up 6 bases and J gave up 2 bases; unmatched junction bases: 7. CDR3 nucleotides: TGTGCCAGCAGCCGACTGCAGGGGGCTGGAAACACCATATATTTT. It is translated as CASSRLQGAGNTIYF.

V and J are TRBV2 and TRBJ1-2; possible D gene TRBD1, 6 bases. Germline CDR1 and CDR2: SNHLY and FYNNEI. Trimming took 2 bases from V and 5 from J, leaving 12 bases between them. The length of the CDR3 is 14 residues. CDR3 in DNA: TGTGCCAGCAGTGAACTCGGACAGCAATATGGCTACACCTTC. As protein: CASSELGQQYGYTF.

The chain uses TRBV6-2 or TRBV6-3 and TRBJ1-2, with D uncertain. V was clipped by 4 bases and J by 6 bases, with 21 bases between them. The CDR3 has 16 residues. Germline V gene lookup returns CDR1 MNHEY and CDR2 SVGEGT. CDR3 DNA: TGTGCCAGCAGTTCCAATTTGGAGGGTCCCTGGGATGGCTACACCTTC. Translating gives CASSSNLEGPWDGYTF.

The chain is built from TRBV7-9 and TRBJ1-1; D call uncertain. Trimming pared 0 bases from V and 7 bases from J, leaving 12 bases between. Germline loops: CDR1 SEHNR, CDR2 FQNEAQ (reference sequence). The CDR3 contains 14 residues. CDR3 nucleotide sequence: TGTGCCAGCAGCTTAGCGCAAGGGAGTAGTGAAGCTTTCTTT. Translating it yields CASSLAQGSSEAFF. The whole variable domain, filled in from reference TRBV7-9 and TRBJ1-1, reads DTGVSQNPRHKITKRGQNVTFRCDPISEHNRLYWYRQTLGQGPEFLTYFQNEAQLEKSRLLSDRFSAERPKGSFSTLEIQRTEQGDSAMYLCASSLAQGSSEAFFGQGTRLTVV.

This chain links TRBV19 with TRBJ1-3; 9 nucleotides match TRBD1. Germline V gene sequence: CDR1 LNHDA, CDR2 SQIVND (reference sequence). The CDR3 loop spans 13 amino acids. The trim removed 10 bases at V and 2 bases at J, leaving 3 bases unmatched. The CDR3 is CATGTGTGNTIYF. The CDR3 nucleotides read TGTGCCACCGGGACAGGGACTGGAAACACCATATATTTT.

CDR3 bases: TGTGCCAGCAGCCAAGCGCGGGGGGCGAATGAAAAACTGTTTTTT. Translated, it gives CASSQARGANEKLFF. J is TRBJ1-4 and V is TRBV14; possible D gene TRBD1, 6 bases. Trimming shortened V by 1 base and J by 5 bases, and 11 bases separated the two germline ends. CDR1 is SGHDN, CDR2 FVKESK, per germline. CDR3 length: 15 amino acids.

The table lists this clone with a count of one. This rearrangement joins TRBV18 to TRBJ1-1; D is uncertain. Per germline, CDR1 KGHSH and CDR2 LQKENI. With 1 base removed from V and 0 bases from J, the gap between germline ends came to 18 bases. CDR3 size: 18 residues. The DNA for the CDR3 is TGTGCCAGCTCACCACTTTTTCCAGGCCGATCCTTGAACACTGAAGCTTTCTTT. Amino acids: CASSPLFPGRSLNTEAFF.

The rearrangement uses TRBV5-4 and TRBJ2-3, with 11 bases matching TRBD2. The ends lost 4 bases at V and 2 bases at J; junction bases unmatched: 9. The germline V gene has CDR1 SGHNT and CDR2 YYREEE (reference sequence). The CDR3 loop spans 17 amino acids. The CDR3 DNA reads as TGTGCCAGCAGCAGAATTAGCGGGGGGGGTTCCACAGATACGCAGTATTTT. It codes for CASSRISGGGSTDTQYF.

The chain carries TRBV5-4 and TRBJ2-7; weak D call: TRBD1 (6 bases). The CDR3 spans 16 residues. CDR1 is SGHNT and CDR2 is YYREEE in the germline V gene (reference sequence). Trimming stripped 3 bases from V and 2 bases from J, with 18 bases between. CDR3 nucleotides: TGTGCCAGCAGCTCATCTCCAGGGGCTGATACCTACGAGCAGTACTTC. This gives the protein CASSSSPGADTYEQYF.

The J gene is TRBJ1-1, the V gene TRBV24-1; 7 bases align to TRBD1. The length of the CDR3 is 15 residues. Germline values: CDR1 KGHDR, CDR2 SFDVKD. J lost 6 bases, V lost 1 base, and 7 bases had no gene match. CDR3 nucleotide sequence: TGTGCCACCAGTGATTTTAGGGGGCGCGGGTCTGAAGCTTTCTTT. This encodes CATSDFRGRGSEAFF.

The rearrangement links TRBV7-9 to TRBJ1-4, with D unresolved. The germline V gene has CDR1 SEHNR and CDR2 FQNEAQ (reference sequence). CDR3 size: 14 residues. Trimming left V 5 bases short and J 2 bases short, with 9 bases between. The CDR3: CASSGESTNEKLFF. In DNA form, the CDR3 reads TGTGCCAGCAGCGGGGAGAGCACTAATGAAAAACTGTTTTTT.

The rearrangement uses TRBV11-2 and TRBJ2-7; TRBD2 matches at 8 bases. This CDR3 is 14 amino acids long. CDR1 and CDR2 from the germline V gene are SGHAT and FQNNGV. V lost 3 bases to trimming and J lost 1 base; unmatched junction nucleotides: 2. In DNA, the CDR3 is TGTGCCAGCAGCTTCGGGACTAGGTCCTACGAGCAGTACTTC. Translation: CASSFGTRSYEQYF.

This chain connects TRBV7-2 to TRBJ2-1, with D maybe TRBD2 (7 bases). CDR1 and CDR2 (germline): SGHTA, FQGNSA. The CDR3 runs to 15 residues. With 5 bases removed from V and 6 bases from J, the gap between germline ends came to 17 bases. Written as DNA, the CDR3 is TGTGCCAGCAGCCTAACCCGGGGGGCTGGCAATGAGCAGTTCTTC. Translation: CASSLTRGAGNEQFF.

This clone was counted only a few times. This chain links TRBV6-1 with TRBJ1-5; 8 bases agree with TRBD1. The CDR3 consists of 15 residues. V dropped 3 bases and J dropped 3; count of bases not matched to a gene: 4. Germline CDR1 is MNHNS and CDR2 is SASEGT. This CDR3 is CASSDRDRLNQPQHF. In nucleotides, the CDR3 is TGTGCCAGCAGTGATAGGGACAGGCTCAATCAGCCCCAGCATTTT.

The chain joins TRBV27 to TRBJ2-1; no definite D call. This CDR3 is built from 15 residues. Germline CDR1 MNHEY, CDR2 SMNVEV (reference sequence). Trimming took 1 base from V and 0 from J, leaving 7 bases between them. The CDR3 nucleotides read TGTGCCAGCAGTTTATTGGCTAGCTCCTACAATGAGCAGTTCTTC. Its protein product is CASSLLASSYNEQFF.

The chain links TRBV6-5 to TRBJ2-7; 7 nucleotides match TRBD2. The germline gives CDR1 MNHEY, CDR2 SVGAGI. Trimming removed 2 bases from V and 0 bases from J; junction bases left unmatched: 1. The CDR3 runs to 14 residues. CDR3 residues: CASSYRGVSYEQYF. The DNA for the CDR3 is TGTGCCAGCAGTTACCGGGGGGTCTCCTACGAGCAGTACTTC.

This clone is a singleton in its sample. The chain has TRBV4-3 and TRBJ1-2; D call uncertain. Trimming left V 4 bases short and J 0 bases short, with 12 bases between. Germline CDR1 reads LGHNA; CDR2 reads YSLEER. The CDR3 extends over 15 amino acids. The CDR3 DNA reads TGCGCCAGCAGCCCGGACTCCTCAGCTAACTATGGCTACACCTTC. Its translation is CASSPDSSANYGYTF.

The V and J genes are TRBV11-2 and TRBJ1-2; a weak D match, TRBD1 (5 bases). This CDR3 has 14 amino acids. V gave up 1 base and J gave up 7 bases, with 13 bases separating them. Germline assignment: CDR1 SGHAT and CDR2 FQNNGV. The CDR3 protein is CASSLVPQGFGYTF. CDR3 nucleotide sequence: TGTGCCAGCAGCTTAGTGCCCCAGGGCTTTGGCTACACCTTC.

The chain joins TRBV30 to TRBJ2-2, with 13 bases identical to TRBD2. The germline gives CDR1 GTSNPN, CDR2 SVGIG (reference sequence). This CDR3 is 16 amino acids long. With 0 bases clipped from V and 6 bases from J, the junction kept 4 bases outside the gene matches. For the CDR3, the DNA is TGTGCCTGGAGTGTCAAACTAGCGGGGGGGCCCGGGGAGCTGTTTTTT. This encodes CAWSVKLAGGPGELFF.

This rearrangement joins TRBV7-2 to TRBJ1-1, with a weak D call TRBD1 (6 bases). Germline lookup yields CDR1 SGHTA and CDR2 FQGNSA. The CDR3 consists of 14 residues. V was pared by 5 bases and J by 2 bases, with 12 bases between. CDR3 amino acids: CASSARDTNTEAFF. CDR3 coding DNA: TGTGCCAGCAGCGCCCGGGACACAAACACTGAAGCTTTCTTT.

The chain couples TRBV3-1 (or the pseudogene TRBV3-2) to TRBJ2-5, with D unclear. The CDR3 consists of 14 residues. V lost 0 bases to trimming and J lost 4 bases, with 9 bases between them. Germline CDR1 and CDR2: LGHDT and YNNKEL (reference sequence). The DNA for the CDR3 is TGTGCCAGCAGCCAAGATTATACGCGAGAGACCCAGTACTTC. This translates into CASSQDYTRETQYF.

The CDR3 coding sequence is TGTGCCAGCAGCACCCGAAGGGGTAACACCGGGGAGCTGTTTTTT. Its protein is CASSTRRGNTGELFF. This chain connects TRBV5-4 to TRBJ2-2; weak D call: TRBD1 (5 bases). The CDR3 has 15 residues. Trimming removed 4 bases from V and 2 bases from J, with 12 bases in between. The germline V gene encodes CDR1 SGHNT and CDR2 YYREEE (reference sequence).

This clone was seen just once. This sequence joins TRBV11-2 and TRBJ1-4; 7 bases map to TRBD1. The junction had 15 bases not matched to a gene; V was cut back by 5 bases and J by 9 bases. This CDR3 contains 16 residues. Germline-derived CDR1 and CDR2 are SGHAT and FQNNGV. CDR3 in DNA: TGTGCCAGCAGCAAGGTTACAGGGGATGTTGGTCAAAAACTGTTTTTT. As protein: CASSKVTGDVGQKLFF.

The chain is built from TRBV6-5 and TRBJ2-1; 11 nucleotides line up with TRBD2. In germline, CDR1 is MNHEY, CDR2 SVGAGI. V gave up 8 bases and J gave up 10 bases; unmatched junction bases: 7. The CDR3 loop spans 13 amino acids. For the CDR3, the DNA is TGTGCCAGCGGAGGAATAGCGGGGGGGGAGCAGTTCTTC. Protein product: CASGGIAGGEQFF.

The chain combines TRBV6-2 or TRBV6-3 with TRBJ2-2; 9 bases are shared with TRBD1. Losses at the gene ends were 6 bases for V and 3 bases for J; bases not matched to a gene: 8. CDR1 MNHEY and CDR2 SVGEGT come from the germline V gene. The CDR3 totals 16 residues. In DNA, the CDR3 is TGTGCCAGCAGCCGTCCGGACAGGGGTTACACCGGGGAGCTGTTTTTT. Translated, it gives CASSRPDRGYTGELFF.

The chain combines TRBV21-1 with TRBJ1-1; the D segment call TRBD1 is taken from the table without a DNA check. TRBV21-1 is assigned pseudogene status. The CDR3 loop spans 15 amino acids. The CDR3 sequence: CASTKTGTGDTEAFF. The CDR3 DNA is TGTGCCAGCACCAAAACCGGGACAGGGGACACTGAAGCTTTCTTT.

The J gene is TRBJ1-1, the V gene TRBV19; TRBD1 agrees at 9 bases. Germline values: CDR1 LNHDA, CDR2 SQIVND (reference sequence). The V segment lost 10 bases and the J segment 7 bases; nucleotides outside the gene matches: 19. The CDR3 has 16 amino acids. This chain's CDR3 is CATRLRDRERVNEAFF. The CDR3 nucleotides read TGTGCCACTCGACTCCGGGACAGGGAACGAGTTAATGAAGCTTTCTTT.

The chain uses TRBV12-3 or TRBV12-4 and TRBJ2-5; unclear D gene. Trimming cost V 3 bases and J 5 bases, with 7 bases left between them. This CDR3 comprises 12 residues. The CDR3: CASSFRVETQYF. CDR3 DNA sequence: TGTGCCAGCAGTTTCCGAGTCGAGACCCAGTACTTC.